This T cell receptor (beta chain) was captured by sequencing in a study of response to subunit inactivated influenza vaccine. This clonotype was counted a few times. Its antigen is not identified. The V and J ends lost 2 bases and 8 bases, in that order; junction bases with no gene match: 14. The V gene's germline CDR1 is LGHNA and CDR2 YSLEER. The CDR3 has 17 residues. TCRdb reprocessed the RT-PCR reads via MiXCR and lists one record per CDR3 protein. The repertoire includes roughly 700,000 distinct CDR3 sequences, 15% to 18% of them detected once, and roughly 11% sits in the top ten. Whole-study results and caveats: T cells newly recruited by each seasonal influenza vaccination are few, the authors suggested.

The sequences come from PBMCs from blood, collected roughly 12 days after vaccination. The rearrangement links TRBV4-3 to TRBJ2-4; 8 bases map to TRBD2. The receptor was isolated from a man aged 45 to 65 who received an inactivated influenza vaccine. CDR3: CASSQHTVGLAGDIQYF. CDR3 nucleotide sequence: TGCGCCAGCAGCCAACACACGGTCGGACTAGCCGGCGACATTCAGTACTTC.